The T cell receptor (beta chain) described here comes from a study of control samples from healthy donors and cancer patients. Measured with immunoSEQ multiplex PCR; TCRdb has only the in-frame clones, and not every one. The sample contains around 83,000 clones, 80% to 95% of which appear only once. CDR3 length: 14 amino acids. V shed 4 bases and J shed 2 bases, with 11 bases lying between them. CDR1 MNHEY and CDR2 SVGAGI come from the germline V gene. This clone showed up just once. The genes are TRBV6-5 and TRBJ1-1; D unclear. This receptor was identified in a middle-aged woman with lung cancer. The sequencing input was PBMCs. CDR3 sequence (DNA): TGTGCCAGCAGTTTGGCAGGTCTTAACACTGAAGCTTTCTTT. This encodes CASSLAGLNTEAFF.